The rows below give T cell receptor beta chains drawn from one sample of a study of shared clonotypes between healthy human individuals. The data were produced by immunoSEQ multiplex PCR, yet TCRdb's version contains in-frame clones alone and is incomplete. The table lists about half a million clones, more than 70% of them singletons. Sequencing was carried out using PBMCs. The receptor source for this set is a woman aged 40-49 years in good health. Some clones in this sample may be carry-over from other donors' samples. The CDR3 runs from the conserved cysteine through the conserved F or W. A D gene is named only where the DNA matches it firmly. Only part of the rows carry a size: once, few, many, or a class if the clone is expanded.

>once|TRBJ2-7|TRBD1|TRBV13
CASSLGQGNNGAAEYF
TGTGCCAGCAGCTTGGGACAGGGGAACAATGGAGCGGCGGAGTACTTC
>NA|TRBJ2-3|TRBD2|TRBV5-1
CASSLDAGGSTDTQYF
TGCGCCAGCAGCTTGGACGCGGGAGGAAGCACAGATACGCAGTATTTT
>NA|TRBJ1-5|NA|TRBV7-2
CASSLAGGFEPQHF
TGTGCCAGCAGCTTAGCAGGTGGGTTCGAGCCCCAGCATTTT
>NA|TRBJ2-7|NA|TRBV5-4
CASSDGAREQYF
TGTGCCAGCAGCGACGGGGCTCGAGAGCAGTACTTC
>many|TRBJ2-3|NA|TRBV23-1
CASSQWSGWVADTQYF
TGCGCCAGCAGTCAATGGTCAGGGTGGGTCGCAGATACGCAGTATTTT
>NA|TRBJ1-1|NA|TRBV27
CASSWGGGKTEAFF
TGTGCCAGCAGTTGGGGAGGGGGAAAAACTGAAGCTTTCTTT
>NA|TRBJ2-1|TRBD2|TRBV7-9
CASSLVLTGGRSYNEQFF
TGTGCCAGCAGCTTAGTTCTTACGGGAGGTAGGTCCTACAATGAGCAGTTCTTC
>NA|TRBJ2-1|NA|TRBV28
CASSLTGREQFF
TGTGCCAGCAGTTTAACTGGGAGGGAGCAGTTCTTC
>few|TRBJ2-5|NA|TRBV5-1
CASSTQVQETQYF
TGCGCCAGCAGCACACAGGTCCAAGAGACCCAGTACTTC
>few|TRBJ1-5|NA|TRBV7-2
CASSLGGQPQHF
TGTGCCAGCAGCTTAGGGGGGCAGCCCCAGCATTTT
>once|TRBJ1-4|TRBD1|TRBV9
CASSLGTGENEKLFF
TGTGCCAGCAGCTTAGGGACAGGAGAAAATGAAAAACTGTTTTTT
>once|TRBJ2-3|TRBD2|TRBV29-1
CSVAREGRDTQYF
TGCAGCGTGGCGCGGGAGGGCCGAGATACGCAGTATTTT
>NA|TRBJ1-2|NA|TRBV19
CASTPARLVGYGYTF
TGTGCCAGTACCCCAGCCCGCCTGGTGGGCTATGGCTACACCTTC
>NA|TRBJ2-7|NA|TRBV5-1
CASSLRTLSYEQYF
TGCGCCAGCAGCTTACGGACTCTCTCCTACGAGCAGTACTTC
>NA|TRBJ2-1|NA|TRBV7-9
CASSPRARRVSYNEQFF
TGTGCCAGCAGCCCTAGGGCGCGGCGGGTGTCATACAATGAGCAGTTCTTC
>few|TRBJ2-3|TRBD2|TRBV5-1
CATSDAGALADTQYF
TGCGCCACCTCAGACGCGGGAGCTTTAGCAGATACGCAGTATTTT
>NA|TRBJ2-6|TRBD2|TRBV19
CASSVSGGPGVLTF
TGTGCCAGTAGCGTCTCGGGAGGCCCGGGGGTCCTGACTTTC
>few|TRBJ2-3|TRBD2|TRBV10-3
CAIGTGTSVPDTQYF
TGTGCCATCGGAACCGGGACTAGCGTCCCAGATACGCAGTATTTT
>NA|TRBJ1-2|NA|TRBV5-3
CARSFEGRYGYTF
TGTGCCAGAAGCTTCGAAGGGCGGTATGGCTACACCTTC
>once|TRBJ1-2|TRBD1|TRBV27
CASSPRTGGVDYGYTF
TGTGCCAGCAGTCCCCGGACAGGGGGCGTCGACTATGGCTACACCTTC
>once|TRBJ2-7|TRBD1|TRBV6-5
CASSIGTGRTYEQYF
TGTGCCAGCAGCATCGGGACAGGGCGTACCTACGAGCAGTACTTC
>NA|TRBJ2-2|NA|TRBV18
CASSSDFNTGELFF
TGTGCCAGCTCCTCGGACTTTAACACCGGGGAGCTGTTTTTT
>NA|TRBJ2-2|TRBD1|TRBV7-9
CASTYLTQGARTGELFF
TGTGCCAGCACCTACCTCACCCAGGGGGCGCGAACCGGGGAGCTGTTTTTT
>few|TRBJ1-2|NA|TRBV29-1
CSVSGSYGYTF
TGCAGCGTATCTGGGTCCTATGGCTACACCTTC
>NA|TRBJ1-2|NA|TRBV7-2
CASSLVASNYGYTF
TGTGCCAGCAGCTTAGTCGCTTCTAACTATGGCTACACCTTC
>NA|TRBJ1-1|NA|TRBV7-9
CASSLRAATEAFF
TGTGCCAGCAGCTTAAGAGCAGCCACTGAAGCTTTCTTT
>NA|TRBJ1-1|TRBD1|TRBV18
CASSQRTGYGTEAFF
TGTGCCAGCTCACAACGGACAGGGTATGGCACTGAAGCTTTCTTT
>NA|TRBJ1-1|NA|TRBV29-1
CSTTGRFTEAFF
TGCAGCACAACAGGGAGGTTCACTGAAGCTTTCTTT
>NA|TRBJ2-7|TRBD1|TRBV28
CASISGQGTISYEQYF
TGTGCCAGCATCTCGGGACAGGGGACCATATCCTACGAGCAGTACTTC
>NA|TRBJ2-7|TRBD2|TRBV2
CAGSAREGLYEQYF
TGTGCCGGCAGTGCGCGGGAGGGCCTATACGAGCAGTACTTC
>NA|TRBJ2-7|NA|TRBV21-1
CASSKEGQGPTRGYYEQYF
TGTGCCAGCAGCAAGGAAGGTCAGGGGCCGACCCGCGGATACTACGAGCAGTACTTC
>NA|TRBJ1-1|NA|TRBV18
CASRGTVNTEAFF
TGTGCCAGCCGAGGGACGGTGAACACTGAAGCTTTCTTT
>NA|TRBJ2-5|TRBD2|TRBV5-4
CASSLGASGETQYF
TGTGCCAGCAGCTTGGGGGCTAGCGGGGAGACCCAGTACTTC
>few|TRBJ2-5|NA|TRBV7-8
CASSLLFWRERQETQYF
TGTGCCAGCAGCCTCCTCTTTTGGAGGGAGCGGCAGGAGACCCAGTACTTC
>many|TRBJ2-1|NA|TRBV28
CASSSFGAAVGNEQFF
TGTGCCAGCAGTTCCTTTGGGGCGGCCGTGGGCAATGAGCAGTTCTTC
>NA|TRBJ2-7|NA|TRBV7-9
CASSLVSAYEQYF
TGTGCCAGCAGCTTAGTCTCGGCATACGAGCAGTACTTC
>NA|TRBJ2-7|TRBD2|TRBV2
CASSILAGGSYEQYF
TGTGCCAGCAGTATACTAGCGGGAGGGTCCTACGAGCAGTACTTC
>NA|TRBJ2-7|NA|TRBV11-2
CASSTRGPIHEQYF
TGTGCCAGCAGCACCCGGGGTCCGATCCACGAGCAGTACTTC
>NA|TRBJ2-7|NA|TRBV29-1
CSVEDRREEQYF
TGCAGCGTTGAAGATCGCAGGGAGGAGCAGTACTTC
>NA|TRBJ2-2|NA|TRBV5-1
CASSLAVAGELFF
TGCGCCAGCAGCTTGGCCGTGGCCGGGGAGCTGTTTTTT
>NA|TRBJ1-2|NA|TRBV6-6
CASRDPNYGYTF
TGTGCCAGCAGAGACCCTAACTATGGCTACACCTTC
>NA|TRBJ2-1|TRBD2|TRBV7-9
CASSPSGSSYNEQFF
TGTGCCAGCAGCCCAAGCGGGAGCTCCTACAATGAGCAGTTCTTC
>NA|TRBJ2-5|NA|TRBV21-1
CASSEGQDQETQYF
TGTGCCAGCAGCGAAGGACAGGACCAAGAGACCCAGTACTTC
>few|TRBJ1-1|TRBD1|TRBV6-5
CASRQDRAVFF
TGTGCCAGCAGACAAGACAGGGCAGTTTTCTTT
>NA|TRBJ2-3|TRBD2|TRBV7-2
CASGLAGGPTDTQYF
TGTGCCAGCGGGTTAGCGGGAGGGCCGACAGATACGCAGTATTTT
>NA|TRBJ2-5|NA|TRBV5-4
CASTPLRDKETQYF
TGTGCCAGCACCCCCCTTCGGGACAAAGAGACCCAGTACTTC
>NA|TRBJ2-6|NA|TRBV7-3
CASRDSGANVLTF
TGTGCCAGTAGGGACTCTGGGGCCAACGTCCTGACTTTC
>NA|TRBJ2-2|NA|TRBV15
CATSRDSNRRGFTGELFF
TGTGCCACCAGCAGAGATAGTAATCGGAGGGGGTTCACCGGGGAGCTGTTTTTT
>NA|TRBJ2-1|TRBD2|TRBV29-1
CSVYLAGIPFF
TGCAGCGTTTATCTAGCGGGAATCCCGTTCTTC
>NA|TRBJ2-5|TRBD2|TRBV5-8
CASSPAGAGARETQYF
TGTGCCAGCAGCCCGGCGGGAGCGGGAGCCCGGGAGACCCAGTACTTC
>NA|TRBJ1-5|TRBD1|TRBV27
CASSLGSGGGPQHF
TGTGCCAGCAGTTTAGGGTCAGGGGGAGGGCCCCAGCATTTT
>NA|TRBJ2-1|TRBD2|TRBV5-1
CASSLGTSSGNEQFF
TGCGCCAGCAGCTTAGGGACTAGCTCTGGGAATGAGCAGTTCTTC
>NA|TRBJ1-1|TRBD1|TRBV27
CASSLDRGRTEAFF
TGTGCCAGCAGCCTCGACAGGGGGCGGACTGAAGCTTTCTTT
>NA|TRBJ2-1|TRBD2|TRBV11-2
CASSYRREVPNEQFF
TGTGCCAGCAGTTACAGGCGGGAGGTTCCCAATGAGCAGTTCTTC
>NA|TRBJ2-2|TRBD1|TRBV7-9
CASSIDRGLDTGELFF
TGTGCCAGCAGCATCGACAGGGGGCTTGACACCGGGGAGCTGTTTTTT
>once|TRBJ2-3|NA|TRBV30
CAHNPGGTDTQYF
TGTGCTCACAACCCAGGAGGCACAGATACGCAGTATTTT